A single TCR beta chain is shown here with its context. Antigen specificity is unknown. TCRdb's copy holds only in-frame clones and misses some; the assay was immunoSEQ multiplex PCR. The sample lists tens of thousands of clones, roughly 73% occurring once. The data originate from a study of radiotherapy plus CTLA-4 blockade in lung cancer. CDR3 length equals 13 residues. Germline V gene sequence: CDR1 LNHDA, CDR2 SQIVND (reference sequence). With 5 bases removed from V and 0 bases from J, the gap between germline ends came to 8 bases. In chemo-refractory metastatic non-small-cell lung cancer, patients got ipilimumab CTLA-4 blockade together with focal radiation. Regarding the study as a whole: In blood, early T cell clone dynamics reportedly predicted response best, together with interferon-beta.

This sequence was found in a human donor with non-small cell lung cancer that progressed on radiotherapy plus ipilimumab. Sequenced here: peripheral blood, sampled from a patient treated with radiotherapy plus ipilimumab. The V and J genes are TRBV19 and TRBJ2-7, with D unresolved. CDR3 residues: CASSVGSSYEQYF. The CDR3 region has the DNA TGTGCCAGTAGTGTCGGGTCCTCCTACGAGCAGTACTTC.